A selection of T cell receptor beta chains follows, all from one sample in a study of identical twins' blood T cells. TCRdb reprocessed the 5' RACE reads via MiXCR and lists one record per CDR3 protein. The sample includes 300,000 to 400,000 distinct CDR3 sequences, around 30% of them seen just once. The material sequenced was PBMCs. These receptors were collected from a woman aged 18-49 years in good health. Both conserved end residues are part of each CDR3. A D gene is named only where the DNA matches it firmly. Not every row has a clone size; where given, it reads once, few, many or a size class.

clone size	V gene	J gene	D gene	CDR3 DNA	CDR3 protein
.	TRBV12-3/TRBV12-4	TRBJ1-5	TRBD1	TGTGCCAGCAGTTTAGGAGGTTGGGGACAGAGCAATCAGCCCCAGCATTTT	CASSLGGWGQSNQPQHF
many	TRBV12-3/TRBV12-4	TRBJ2-2	.	TGTGCCAGCAGTTTATGGAGGGACGGGGAGCTGTTTTTT	CASSLWRDGELFF
few	TRBV5-1	TRBJ1-1	.	TGCGCCAGCAAACGCAACAGGGAGAGCACTGAAGCTTTCTTT	CASKRNRESTEAFF
.	TRBV10-3	TRBJ1-4	.	TGTGCCATCAGTGAGTCGAAAGGATCAACTAATGAAAAACTGTTTTTT	CAISESKGSTNEKLFF
.	TRBV25-1	TRBJ2-4	TRBD2	TGTGCCAGCAGTGAAGCGGGAGGGAACATTCAGTACTTC	CASSEAGGNIQYF
.	TRBV20-1	TRBJ2-2	TRBD2	TGCAGTACGTCCGGGACTAGAGATACCGGGGAGCTGTTTTTT	CSTSGTRDTGELFF
.	TRBV6-2/TRBV6-3	TRBJ1-1	.	TGTGCCAGCAGTTACCCTGGGGGTCTGAACACTGAAGCTTTCTTT	CASSYPGGLNTEAFF
few	TRBV12-3/TRBV12-4	TRBJ2-3	.	TGTGCCAGCAGCCTTCCAAATGGCTATACGCAGTATTTT	CASSLPNGYTQYF
few	TRBV6-1	TRBJ1-5	.	TGTGCCAGCAACCACCAGGGGATCAATCAGCCCCAGCATTTT	CASNHQGINQPQHF
.	TRBV6-6	TRBJ1-3	.	TGTGCCAGCAGTTACGGGGGGGCCTCTGGAAACACCATATATTTT	CASSYGGASGNTIYF
.	TRBV20-1	TRBJ1-1	.	TGCAGTGCTAGAGGAGTGTCTGTGGCTGAAGCTTTCTTT	CSARGVSVAEAFF
few	TRBV7-9	TRBJ2-5	.	TGTGCCAGCAGCATGCAAAATTCGCAAGAGACCCAGTACTTC	CASSMQNSQETQYF
.	TRBV7-9	TRBJ1-2	TRBD1	TGTGCCAGCAGCTTGGAGATTGGACAGGACTATGGCTACACCTTC	CASSLEIGQDYGYTF
.	TRBV5-1	TRBJ2-1	.	TGCGCCAGCAGCTTAAGGGCATCCTTAGAAACCTACAATGAGCAGTTCTTC	CASSLRASLETYNEQFF
.	TRBV12-3/TRBV12-4	TRBJ2-3	TRBD2	TGTGCCAGCATCCTGGGACTAGCGGGATCAGATACGCAGTATTTT	CASILGLAGSDTQYF
once	TRBV7-9	TRBJ2-1	TRBD2	TGTGCCAGCAGCTTATGGGCTAGCGGGAGTCATGTAGGGCAGTTCTTC	CASSLWASGSHVGQFF
.	TRBV6-6	TRBJ1-1	.	TGTGCCAGCAGTAGCGGACCTTCGGGGGGGAACACTGAAGCTTTCTTT	CASSSGPSGGNTEAFF
.	TRBV29-1	TRBJ2-2	.	TGCAGCGTTTTCCGACAGGAAAACACCGGGGAGCTGTTTTTT	CSVFRQENTGELFF
.	TRBV6-6	TRBJ2-7	.	TGTGCCAGCCCAGGACGAGGAGGAAATAGGTACGAGCAGTACTTC	CASPGRGGNRYEQYF
.	TRBV4-2	TRBJ2-1	.	TGTGCCAGCAGCCCCCAGTTAAATGAGCAGTTCTTC	CASSPQLNEQFF
.	TRBV18	TRBJ1-1	TRBD1	TGTGCCAGCAAAGGGGGCGACACTGAAGCTTTCTTT	CASKGGDTEAFF
.	TRBV10-2	TRBJ1-2	.	TGCGCCAGCAAGGGAAATATGGGCTATGGCTACACCTTC	CASKGNMGYGYTF
once	TRBV11-2	TRBJ2-3	TRBD1	TGTGCCAGCCGAACGGTGGGGACAGACAGCACAGATACGCAGTATTTT	CASRTVGTDSTDTQYF
few	TRBV7-2	TRBJ2-1	.	TGTGCCAGCAGCTTTGACAGCTACAATGAGCAGTTCTTC	CASSFDSYNEQFF
few	TRBV5-1	TRBJ1-2	.	TGCGCCAGCAGCTGGTATCGGGGCAGCACCGAATACACCTTC	CASSWYRGSTEYTF
few	TRBV20-1	TRBJ1-2	.	TGCAGTGCTTACAGGGAAGGCGGCTACACCTTC	CSAYREGGYTF
few	TRBV11-2	TRBJ2-3	.	TGTGCCAGCAGCTCCAGGCGCACAGATACGCAGTATTTT	CASSSRRTDTQYF
.	TRBV9	TRBJ2-2	.	TGTGCCAGCAGTTCGGACGGGAACACCGGGGAGCTGTTTTTT	CASSSDGNTGELFF
.	TRBV20-1	TRBJ1-2	.	TGCAGTGCCTTGAGGGACCTCTATGGCTACACCTTC	CSALRDLYGYTF
.	TRBV5-5	TRBJ2-1	TRBD2	TGTGCCAGCAGCTTGGTAGCGGGAGGATCTAAACCGCAGTTCTTC	CASSLVAGGSKPQFF
.	TRBV7-9	TRBJ2-3	.	TGTGCCAGCAGCTTAGGAGGGTACGCAGATACGCAGTATTTT	CASSLGGYADTQYF
few	TRBV20-1	TRBJ2-5	.	TGCAGTGCTAGTTTGATGGTCCAGACCCAGTACTTC	CSASLMVQTQYF
few	TRBV9	TRBJ2-3	TRBD2	TGTGCCAGCAGCGTCTGGACTAGCCCAGATACGCAGTATTTT	CASSVWTSPDTQYF
.	TRBV6-5	TRBJ1-1	.	TGTGCCAGCAGACCCCGAACGTCTCTGGCCTCCGGAGCTTTCTTT	CASRPRTSLASGAFF
.	TRBV7-9	TRBJ1-2	.	TGTGCCAGCAGCTTATCAGGTTCTTATGGCTACACCTTC	CASSLSGSYGYTF
.	TRBV7-9	TRBJ1-2	.	TGTGCCAGCAGCTTTGGGTGGCCGGACGATGGCTACACCTTC	CASSFGWPDDGYTF
many	TRBV6-2/TRBV6-3	TRBJ1-2	.	TGTGCCAGCAGTGCATCCGACAGTTATCTCATCCTCGGCTATGGCTACACCTTC	CASSASDSYLILGYGYTF
.	TRBV5-4	TRBJ2-3	.	TGTGCCAGCAGCCAAACTAGCACAGATACGCAGTATTTT	CASSQTSTDTQYF
.	TRBV12-3/TRBV12-4	TRBJ2-1	.	TGTGCCAGCAGTTTTATGGCGGGCGCCACCTACAATGAGCAGTTCTTC	CASSFMAGATYNEQFF
many	TRBV5-6	TRBJ1-2	.	TGTGCCAGCAGTCTTGACCGGACCTTAAGCCGGGGCTACACCTTC	CASSLDRTLSRGYTF
few	TRBV7-2	TRBJ1-2	.	TGTGCCAGCAGCTTAGCAGCGACAGCTGGTGACTATGGCTACACCTTC	CASSLAATAGDYGYTF
.	TRBV6-1	TRBJ2-2	TRBD1	TGTGCCAGCAGGGTACTAAGGGGGCACACCGGGGAGCTGTTTTTT	CASRVLRGHTGELFF
few	TRBV27	TRBJ2-7	.	TGTGCCAGCAGTCGAACCGGGACTTCCTACGAGCAGTACTTC	CASSRTGTSYEQYF
few	TRBV19	TRBJ1-4	TRBD1	TGTGCCAGTAGTCCTCCGGGACAGGCAGGGGAAAAACTGTTTTTT	CASSPPGQAGEKLFF
.	TRBV29-1	TRBJ2-4	.	TGCAGCGTTGAGGTCGGGTTAAACATTCGGTACTTC	CSVEVGLNIRYF
.	TRBV7-9	TRBJ2-5	.	TGTGCCAGCAGCTTAGGGGCAGGGGGGCAAGAGACCCAGTACTTC	CASSLGAGGQETQYF
few	TRBV12-3/TRBV12-4	TRBJ1-1	TRBD1	TGTGCCAGCAGTTTCGTGGGACAGTTTAATGAAGCTTTCTTT	CASSFVGQFNEAFF
few	TRBV12-3/TRBV12-4	TRBJ1-1	.	TGTGCCAGCAGTTTCCAGGGGCCGGAGACTGAAGCTTTCTTT	CASSFQGPETEAFF
.	TRBV20-1	TRBJ1-5	.	TGCAGTGCTAGAACAGACGGCAATCAGCCCCAGCATTTT	CSARTDGNQPQHF
.	TRBV12-3/TRBV12-4	TRBJ2-2	.	TGTGCCAGCAGTTTAAGAGGCCAAGCGAACACCGGGGAGCTGTTTTTT	CASSLRGQANTGELFF
.	TRBV20-1	TRBJ1-5	.	TGCAGTGCTAGTAATAGCAATCAGCCCCAGCATTTT	CSASNSNQPQHF
.	TRBV20-1	TRBJ1-6	TRBD1	TGCAGTGCTGTGGACAGGGGGATGAGCGATTCACCCCTCCACTTT	CSAVDRGMSDSPLHF
.	TRBV10-1	TRBJ2-6	.	TGCGCCAGCAGTGAAGCTGGGGATGGGGCCAACGTCCTGACTTTC	CASSEAGDGANVLTF